This entry is about one T cell receptor beta chain. Its target is not known. Other DNA sequences in the same sample also yield this CDR3. The data originate from a study of shared clonotypes between healthy human individuals. Study conclusions and caveats: All-four-donor shared clonotypes had higher generation probabilities than non-shared clonotypes did.

This CDR3 is built from 18 residues. Germline V gene lookup returns CDR1 SGHTA and CDR2 FQGNSA. Unmatched junction bases numbered 11, after V lost 5 bases and J lost 6 bases. Every contributor of samples was a Caucasian grown-up residing in Nashville, Tennessee. Clones were read by immunoSEQ multiplex PCR, and TCRdb kept only the in-frame ones, dropping some. This table holds roughly 760,000 clones, under 80% found once. V and J are TRBV7-2 and TRBJ2-1, with 15 bases that match TRBD2. This TCR came from a woman aged 25 to 45 in good health. The sample consisted of memory CD4+ T cells sorted from blood. Specified subset: CD45RA-negative fraction. The CDR3 DNA sequence: TGTGCCAGCAGCCTACGGACTAGCGGGAGGGCCCTGGGCAATGAGCAGTTCTTC. This translates into CASSLRTSGRALGNEQFF.